Sequencing of this T cell receptor beta chain was carried out in a study of Graves' ophthalmopathy and Graves' hyperthyroidism. Findings of the study overall: Also, most clonotypes expanded in the thyroid above 0.001 frequency appeared in blood. The model's prediction of ophthalmopathy progression had approximately 71% sensitivity and 72% to 80% specificity.

This clonotype appeared many times. The antigen remains undetermined. For repertoire sequencing, the TCR beta CDR3 regions were amplified from RNA transcripts. RT-PCR with HTBI primers came first, then second-round multiplex PCR. From the multiplex PCR reads, TCRdb called clonotypes with MiXCR, one entry per CDR3 protein. The sample holds 240,000 or so distinct CDR3 sequences; approximately 42% are singletons and the top ten take around 47%. The clonotype comes from an adult man with Graves' ophthalmopathy. What was sequenced was peripheral blood.

The CDR3 spells CATSDLGGSTGNTIYF. Written as DNA, the CDR3 is TGTGCCACCAGTGATTTAGGGGGGTCTACTGGAAACACCATATATTTT. V usage is TRBV24-1 and J usage is TRBJ1-3; possible D gene TRBD1, 6 bases. The V gene's germline CDR1 is KGHDR and CDR2 SFDVKD. With 1 base removed from V and 2 bases from J, the gap between germline ends came to 11 bases. CDR3 length: 16 residues.